This T cell receptor beta chain was documented in a study of PD-1 blockade in classical Hodgkin lymphoma. Study-level findings and limits: Exclusion was the outcome for patients who began nivolumab under 1 year after ASCT. The CD4+ diversity rise by C4D1 was clearest in complete responders. Patients newly diagnosed and complete responders had comparable baseline diversity.

On this clone: Its specificity is not known.

This CDR3 has 14 amino acids. From germline, CDR1 is SGHRS and CDR2 YFSETQ. Trimming took 4 bases from V and 1 from J; bases not matched to a gene: 2. Time point reported: cycle 4 day 1 (C4D1), after 6 weeks of nivolumab. Patients all relapsed after autologous stem cell transplantation, and there was variation in brentuximab vedotin exposure. Profiled with immunoSEQ multiplex PCR; TCRdb holds only in-frame clones, not every one. Among about 8,000 clones, approximately 80% were seen once, and the ten largest hold roughly 45%. The chain couples TRBV5-1 to TRBJ2-1; TRBD1 aligns across 7 bases. The material was peripheral blood mononuclear cells (PBMCs), obtained before the fourth cycle of nivolumab. The TCR comes from a human donor with classical Hodgkin lymphoma. The CDR3 region is CASSPGQSYNEQFF. CDR3 sequence (DNA): TGCGCCAGCAGCCCGGGACAGTCCTACAATGAGCAGTTCTTC.